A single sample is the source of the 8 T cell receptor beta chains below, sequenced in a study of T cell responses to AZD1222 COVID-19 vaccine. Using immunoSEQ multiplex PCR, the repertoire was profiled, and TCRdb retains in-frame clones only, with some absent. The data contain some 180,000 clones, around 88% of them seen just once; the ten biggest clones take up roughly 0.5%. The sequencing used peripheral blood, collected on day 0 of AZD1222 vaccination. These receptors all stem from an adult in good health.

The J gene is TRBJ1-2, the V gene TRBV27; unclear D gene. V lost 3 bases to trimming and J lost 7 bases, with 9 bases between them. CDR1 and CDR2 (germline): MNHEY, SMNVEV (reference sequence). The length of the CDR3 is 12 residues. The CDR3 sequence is CASSFDGFGYTF. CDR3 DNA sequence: TGTGCCAGCAGTTTTGATGGGTTTGGCTACACCTTC.

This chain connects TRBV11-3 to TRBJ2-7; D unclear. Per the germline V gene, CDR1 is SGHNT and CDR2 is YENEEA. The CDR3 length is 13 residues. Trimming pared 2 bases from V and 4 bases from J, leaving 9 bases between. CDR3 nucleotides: TGTGCCAGCAGCTTATTTAACGGGTACGAGCAGTACTTC. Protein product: CASSLFNGYEQYF. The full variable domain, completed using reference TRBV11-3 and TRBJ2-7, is EAGVVQSPRYKIIEKKQPVAFWCNPISGHNTLYWYLQNLGQGPELLIRYENEEAVDDSQLPKDRFSAERLKGVDSTLKIQPAELGDSAVYLCASSLFNGYEQYFGPGTRLTVT.

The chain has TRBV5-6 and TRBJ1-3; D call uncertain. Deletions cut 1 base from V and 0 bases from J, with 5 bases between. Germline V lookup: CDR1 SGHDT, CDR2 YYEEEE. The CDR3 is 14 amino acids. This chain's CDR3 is CASSLPYSGNTIYF. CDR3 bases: TGTGCCAGCAGCTTGCCCTACTCTGGAAACACCATATATTTT.

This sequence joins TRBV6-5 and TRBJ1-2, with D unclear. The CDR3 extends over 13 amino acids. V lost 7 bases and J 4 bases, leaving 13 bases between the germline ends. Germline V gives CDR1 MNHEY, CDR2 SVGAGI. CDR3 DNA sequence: TGTGCCAGCACCACTAGGGAATTCTATGGCTACACCTTC. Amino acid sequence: CASTTREFYGYTF.

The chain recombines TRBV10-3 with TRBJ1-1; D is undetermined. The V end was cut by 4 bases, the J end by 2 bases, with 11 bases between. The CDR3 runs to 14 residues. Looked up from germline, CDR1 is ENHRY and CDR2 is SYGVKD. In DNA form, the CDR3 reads TGTGCCATCAGTGTCGGCGCGGGTAACACTGAAGCTTTCTTT. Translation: CAISVGAGNTEAFF.

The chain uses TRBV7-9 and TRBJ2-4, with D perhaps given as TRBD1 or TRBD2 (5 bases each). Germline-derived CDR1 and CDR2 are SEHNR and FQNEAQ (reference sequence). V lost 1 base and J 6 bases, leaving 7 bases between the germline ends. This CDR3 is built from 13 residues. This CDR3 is CASSLGGVNIQYF. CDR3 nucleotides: TGTGCCAGCAGCTTAGGAGGGGTAAACATTCAGTACTTC.

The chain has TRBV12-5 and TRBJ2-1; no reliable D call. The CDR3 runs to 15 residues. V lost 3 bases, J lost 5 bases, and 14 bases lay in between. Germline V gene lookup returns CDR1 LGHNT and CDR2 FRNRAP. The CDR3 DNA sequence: TGTGCTAGTGGTTTACCCCTAGGCACCCACAATGAGCAGTTCTTC. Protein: CASGLPLGTHNEQFF.

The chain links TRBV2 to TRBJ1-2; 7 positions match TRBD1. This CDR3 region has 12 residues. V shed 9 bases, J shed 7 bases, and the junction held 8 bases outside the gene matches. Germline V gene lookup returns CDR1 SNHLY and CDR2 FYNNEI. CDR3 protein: CARIGTVTGYTF. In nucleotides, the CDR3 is TGTGCCAGGATTGGGACAGTCACTGGCTACACCTTC.